The sample holds a few counts of the clone carrying this T cell receptor beta chain. No antigen is known for it. TCRalpha and TCRbeta libraries used 5'RACE with constant-segment primers and UMIs. TCRdb re-derived calls from the 5' RACE reads in MiXCR, one entry per CDR3 protein. The sample contains approximately 350,000 distinct CDR3 sequences, over 25% of which appear only once. Trimming removed 5 bases from V and 1 base from J, with 16 bases in between. Germline CDR1 SEHNR, CDR2 FQNEAQ (reference sequence). This CDR3 has 16 residues. This sample was taken from a study of T-cell memory formation after mild COVID-19. Study at large: Each donor largely had its own TCR clusters.

Study findings and constraints: From day 15 to 85, contracting clones were balanced between CD4 and CD8, whereas later expanders leaned toward CD4+. Some SARS-CoV-2-responding clones were already detected in memory before infection.

The sequence derives from an adult woman who had mild COVID-19 (a few samples of this study predate the infection). Cell type and time point are not known. This chain uses TRBV7-9 with TRBJ2-3, with D possibly called TRBD1 or TRBD2 (5 bases each). Specimen: PBMCs or a T cell subset sorted from them (not recorded which). The chain's CDR3 is CASSPWDRSGTDTQYF. DNA of the CDR3: TGTGCCAGCAGCCCGTGGGACCGCTCTGGCACAGATACGCAGTATTTT.